Here is one TCR beta chain with its context. In the authors' workflow: Estimates of nucleated cell counts were drawn from the amplification of reference gene primers. Profiled with immunoSEQ multiplex PCR; TCRdb holds only in-frame clones, not every one. V and J calls and clone size are copied from that table; D and trimming were computed from the DNA. The sample records some 140,000 clones, about 78% being singletons. The source of the sample is a study of blood T cell repertoires in COVID-19. Study-wide context: The origin of the acute and convalescent COVID-19 samples was the United States, Italy and Spain. PBMCs, B-cell-depleted T cells, or T cells provided the cDNA or gDNA that made up the material.

Germline V CDR1 and CDR2: SGHNT, YYREEE (reference sequence). V gave up 2 bases and J gave up 1 base, with 9 bases separating them. This CDR3 is 15 amino acids long. The V and J genes are TRBV5-4 and TRBJ2-2, with D perhaps matching TRBD1 (5 bases). This TCR was recovered from a man aged 60-69 years who had recovered from COVID-19. The sequenced sample was peripheral blood. CDR3 nucleotide sequence: TGTGCCAGCAGCTTTTTAACAGGGAACACCGGGGAGCTGTTTTTT. This gives the protein CASSFLTGNTGELFF.